The source of this TCR beta chain is a study of T cells in Graves' hyperthyroidism and ophthalmopathy. Study conclusions and caveats: Most thyroid-expanded clonotypes above 0.001 were also found in blood.

The table lists this clonotype with many counts. Its antigen is not known. Lactation, pregnancy, other autoimmune disease or uncontrolled infection excluded patients. Clinical symptoms, serum thyroxine, TRAb, thyroid ultrasound and orbital computed tomography established diagnosis. CDR1 is SGHDN and CDR2 is FVKESK in the germline V gene. The CDR3 loop spans 12 amino acids. The ends were cut back, 4 bases at V and 6 bases at J, with 9 bases in the middle. Amplification of TCR beta CDR3 regions was performed using RNA transcripts as template. HTBI primers drove first-round RT-PCR of the TCR CDR3. TCRdb fed the multiplex PCR reads into MiXCR, producing one record per CDR3 protein. The sample lists approximately 510,000 distinct CDR3 sequences, approximately 48% seen once, with about 43% in the top ten.

J is TRBJ2-5 and V is TRBV14; a weak D match, TRBD1 (7 bases). What was sequenced was peripheral blood or thyroid tissue (not recorded which). The sequence came from an adult woman with Graves' disease, either hyperthyroidism or ophthalmopathy (not recorded which). CDR3 sequence reads: CASSPGGQTQYF. In DNA, the CDR3 is TGTGCCAGCAGCCCAGGGGGGCAGACCCAGTACTTC.